The present T cell receptor beta chain was sequenced within a study of OX40 agonist ivuxolimab in advanced cancers. The data were produced by immunoSEQ multiplex PCR, yet TCRdb's version contains in-frame clones alone and is incomplete. The sample carries around 95,000 clones, approximately 89% recorded once. CDR1 GTSNPN and CDR2 SVGIG come from the germline V gene (reference sequence). V gave up 6 bases and J gave up 7 bases, with 14 bases separating them. The CDR3 is made up of 12 amino acids. This receptor was identified in an adult with an advanced solid tumor such as melanoma, head and neck, liver or kidney cancer. The sequences come from CD4+ or CD8+ T cells sorted from blood, collected in a trial of the OX40 agonist ivuxolimab. The chain links TRBV30 to TRBJ2-3; D tentatively fits TRBD1 or TRBD2 (5 bases each). The chain's CDR3 is CACTGDRNTQYF. The CDR3 nucleotides read TGTGCCTGCACCGGGGACCGAAATACGCAGTATTTT. Supplemented by reference TRBV30 and TRBJ2-3, the full variable domain reads SQTIHQWPATLVQPVGSPLSLECTVEGTSNPNLYWYRQAAGRGLQLLFYSVGIGQISSEVPQNLSASRPQDRQFILSSKKLLLSDSGFYLCACTGDRNTQYFGPGTRLTVL.